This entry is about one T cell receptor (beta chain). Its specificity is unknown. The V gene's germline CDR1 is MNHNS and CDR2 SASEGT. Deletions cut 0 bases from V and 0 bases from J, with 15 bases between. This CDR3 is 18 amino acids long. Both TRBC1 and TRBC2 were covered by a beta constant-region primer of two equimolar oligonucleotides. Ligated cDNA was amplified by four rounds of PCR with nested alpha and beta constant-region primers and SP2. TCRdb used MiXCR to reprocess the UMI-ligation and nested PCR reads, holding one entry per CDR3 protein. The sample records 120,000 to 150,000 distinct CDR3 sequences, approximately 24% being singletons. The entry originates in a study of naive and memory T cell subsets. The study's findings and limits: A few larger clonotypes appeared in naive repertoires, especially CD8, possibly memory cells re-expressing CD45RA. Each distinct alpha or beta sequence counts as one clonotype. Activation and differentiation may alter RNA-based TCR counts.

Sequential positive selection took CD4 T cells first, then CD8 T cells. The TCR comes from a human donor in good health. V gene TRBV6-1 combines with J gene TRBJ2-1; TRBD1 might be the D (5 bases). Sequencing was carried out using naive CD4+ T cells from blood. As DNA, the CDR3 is TGTGCCAGCAGTGAAGCGCTTCTAGGGGCCATCTCCTACAATGAGCAGTTCTTC. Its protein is CASSEALLGAISYNEQFF.